This passage covers 14 T cell receptor beta chains from one sample sequenced in a study of OX40 agonist ivuxolimab in advanced cancers. Sequenced by immunoSEQ multiplex PCR; TCRdb stores in-frame clones only, minus some. The data hold 95,000 to 100,000 clones, with 93% observed a single time. The material sequenced was CD4+ or CD8+ T cells sorted from blood, taken in a trial of the OX40 agonist ivuxolimab. All receptors derive from an adult with an advanced solid tumor such as melanoma, head and neck, liver or kidney cancer.

This chain links TRBV19 with TRBJ2-6, with D possibly matching TRBD1 (6 bases). Looked up from germline, CDR1 is LNHDA and CDR2 is SQIVND (reference sequence). Trimming pared 10 bases from V and 4 bases from J, leaving 17 bases between. The CDR3 spans 15 residues. The CDR3 here is CATHYREMGANVLTF. The CDR3 region has the DNA TGTGCCACGCACTACAGGGAAATGGGGGCCAACGTCCTGACTTTC. Based on the CDR3 plus reference TRBV19 and TRBJ2-6, the full variable domain is DGGITQSPKYLFRKEGQNVTLSCEQNLNHDAMYWYRQDPGQGLRLIYYSQIVNDFQKGDIAEGYSVSREKKESFPLTVTSAQKNPTAFYLCATHYREMGANVLTFGAGSRLTVL.

The rearrangement links TRBV7-2 to TRBJ1-2; perhaps TRBD1 as D (6 bases). Germline lookup yields CDR1 SGHTA and CDR2 FQGNSA. CDR3 size: 13 residues. Trimming shortened V by 2 bases and J by 8 bases, and 12 bases separated the two germline ends. The CDR3 nucleotides are TGTGCCAGCAGCTTATACAGGGTAGGCGGCTACACCTTC. This sequence encodes CASSLYRVGGYTF.

The chain carries TRBV5-1 and TRBJ2-1; D unclear. The V end was cut by 0 bases, the J end by 1 base, with 8 bases between. The length of the CDR3 is 15 residues. CDR1 and CDR2 from the germline V gene are SGHRS and YFSETQ. The CDR3 nucleotides are TGCGCCAGCAGCTTGGATGGGTTATCCTACAATGAGCAGTTCTTC. This sequence encodes CASSLDGLSYNEQFF.

The genes are TRBV7-9 and TRBJ2-1; 10 nucleotides align to TRBD2. CDR1 is SEHNR, CDR2 FQNEAQ, per germline (reference sequence). V lost 6 bases and J lost 4; bases outside the gene matches: 9. This CDR3 contains 16 residues. The CDR3 bases are TGTGCCAGCAGTCCAAGCGGGAGGGCCACGTACAATGAGCAGTTCTTC. Its protein is CASSPSGRATYNEQFF.

The rearrangement links TRBV5-1 to TRBJ2-5; D gene uncertain. V lost 0 bases to trimming and J lost 5 bases, with 5 bases between them. The CDR3 extends over 12 amino acids. Germline V lookup: CDR1 SGHRS, CDR2 YFSETQ. CDR3 protein: CASSLEAETQYF. The CDR3, as DNA: TGCGCCAGCAGCTTGGAGGCGGAGACCCAGTACTTC.

The CDR3 protein is CAWRKTGGYLGNEQFF. Written as DNA, the CDR3 is TGTGCCTGGAGGAAAACAGGGGGGTATCTGGGCAATGAGCAGTTCTTC. The chain has TRBV30 and TRBJ2-1; TRBD1 agrees at 8 bases. CDR1 is GTSNPN and CDR2 is SVGIG in the germline V gene (reference sequence). The CDR3 spans 16 residues. V lost 3 bases and J lost 6; bases outside the gene matches: 13.

This sequence joins TRBV27 and TRBJ2-1, with unresolved D. The CDR3 contains 15 residues. V gave up 5 bases and J gave up 0 bases, with 11 bases separating them. CDR1 is MNHEY and CDR2 is SMNVEV in the germline V gene (reference sequence). This CDR3 reads CASSRAPSSYNEQFF. CDR3 bases: TGTGCCAGCAGTCGAGCGCCTAGCTCCTACAATGAGCAGTTCTTC.

The CDR3 is CAWSSRQTGVNQPQHF. CDR3 bases: TGTGCCTGGAGTAGCCGACAAACAGGGGTCAATCAGCCCCAGCATTTT. This chain connects TRBV30 to TRBJ1-5; TRBD1 matches 7 bases. This CDR3 has 16 amino acids. Germline CDR1 GTSNPN, CDR2 SVGIG (reference sequence). After removal of 2 bases from V and 3 bases from J, the junction contained 10 bases not matched to a gene.

CDR3 DNA sequence: TGTGCCAGCAGCCCGAGAGGGCTAGCGGACTACAATGAGCAGTTCTTC. Protein: CASSPRGLADYNEQFF. The chain uses TRBV11-1 and TRBJ2-1, with TRBD2 matching over 7 bases. Germline lookup yields CDR1 SGHAT and CDR2 FQDESV (reference sequence). Trimming cost V 5 bases and J 3 bases; bases outside gene matches: 10. The CDR3 has 16 amino acids. Full variable domain (outside the CDR3, taken from reference TRBV11-1 and TRBJ2-1): EAEVAQSPRYKITEKSQAVAFWCDPISGHATLYWYRQILGQGPELLVQFQDESVVDDSQLPKDRFSAERLKGVDSTLKIQPAELGDSAMYLCASSPRGLADYNEQFFGPGTRLTVL.

V and J are TRBV27 and TRBJ2-7; 9 bases align to TRBD2. This CDR3 has 14 residues. The germline V gene has CDR1 MNHEY and CDR2 SMNVEV (reference sequence). J gave up 4 bases and V 9 bases, and 10 bases lay outside the gene matches. CDR3 sequence: CASRSSGRPYEQYV. CDR3 bases: TGTGCCAGTAGGTCGAGCGGGAGGCCTTACGAGCAGTACGTC.

The chain has TRBV7-8 and TRBJ1-1; D possibly corresponds to TRBD1 (6 bases). V gave up 5 bases and J gave up 11 bases, with 21 bases separating them. The CDR3 spans 14 residues. Germline CDR1 and CDR2: SGHVS and FQNEAQ. The chain's CDR3 is CASSPRAGGTRAFF. For the CDR3, the DNA is TGTGCCAGCAGCCCCCGGGCGGGGGGGACAAGGGCTTTCTTT.

The J gene is TRBJ2-1, the V gene TRBV12-5; 11 positions agree with TRBD2. The germline V gene has CDR1 LGHNT and CDR2 FRNRAP. The V segment lost 3 bases and the J segment 3 bases; nucleotides outside the gene matches: 10. This CDR3 spans 18 amino acids. The chain's CDR3 is CASGFRIAGGMIYNEQFF. CDR3 in DNA: TGTGCTAGTGGTTTTCGCATAGCGGGAGGGATGATCTACAATGAGCAGTTCTTC.

This chain links TRBV7-2 with TRBJ2-1; D gene ambiguous. The CDR3 has 16 residues. Deletions cut 1 base from V and 7 bases from J, with 17 bases between. Per the germline V gene, CDR1 is SGHTA and CDR2 is FQGNSA. CDR3 protein: CASSLVVARWGNEQFF. The CDR3 DNA reads as TGTGCCAGCAGCTTAGTTGTTGCTAGATGGGGTAATGAGCAGTTCTTC.

Comments on this clone: Additional DNA sequences in this sample encode the identical CDR3. V gene TRBV6-5 combines with J gene TRBJ1-5, with a possible D match to TRBD1 (6 bases). Per germline, CDR1 MNHEY and CDR2 SVGAGI. Trimming pared 5 bases from V and 0 bases from J, leaving 11 bases between. The CDR3 contains 15 residues. The CDR3 loop reads CASSPGGYSNQPQHF. DNA for the CDR3: TGTGCCAGCAGTCCTGGGGGCTATAGCAATCAGCCCCAGCATTTT.